This entry lists 16 T cell receptor beta chains sequenced from one sample in a study of CD4 T cells in relation to SARS-CoV-2 and coronaviruses. These receptors' targets are unknown. Before the COVID-19 pandemic, during about 2010-2018, CD4+ T cells were taken from unexposed donors. Isolation of CD4+ T cells took place after approximately eleven days in culture. TCRdb keeps only in-frame clones here, not all; method: immunoSEQ multiplex PCR. The sample includes about 26,000 clones, 70% to 80% of them seen just once. The sample comprised CD4+ T cells from PBMCs, cultured in vitro. These receptors all stem from a human donor in good health.

This chain joins TRBV6-5 and TRBJ2-7; 9 bases are shared with TRBD1. CDR3 length equals 14 residues. The germline gives CDR1 MNHEY, CDR2 SVGAGI. After removal of 6 bases from V and 1 base from J, the junction contained 4 bases not matched to a gene. The chain's CDR3 is CASRPGQGSYEQYF. The CDR3 DNA sequence: TGTGCCAGCAGACCGGGACAGGGTTCCTACGAGCAGTACTTC.

The chain uses TRBV6-1 and TRBJ2-7, with a weak D call TRBD1 (6 bases). V was shortened by 1 base and J by 4 bases, with 14 bases between the two germline ends. CDR3 length: 15 residues. From germline, CDR1 is MNHNS and CDR2 SASEGT. In DNA form, the CDR3 reads TGTGCCAGCAGTGAAGGTCTACAGGGAATTTACGAGCAGTACTTC. This sequence encodes CASSEGLQGIYEQYF.

The chain is built from TRBV19 and TRBJ1-4; the D gene is possibly TRBD1 (6 bases). The germline V and J ends were trimmed by 3 bases and 13 bases, with 12 bases remaining between them. From germline, CDR1 is LNHDA and CDR2 SQIVND (reference sequence). There are 12 residues in the CDR3. For the CDR3, the DNA is TGTGCCAGTAGTATTCAAGGAGGGGGACTGTTTTTT. The encoded protein is CASSIQGGGLFF.

V is TRBV7-2 and J is TRBJ2-1, with unresolved D. V lost 5 bases to trimming and J lost 6 bases, with 8 bases between them. CDR3 size: 12 residues. The germline CDR1 and CDR2 sequences are SGHTA and FQGNSA. DNA of the CDR3: TGTGCCAGCAGCAGAAGGGCCAATGAGCAGTTCTTC. It encodes CASSRRANEQFF. Supplemented by reference TRBV7-2 and TRBJ2-1, the full variable domain reads GAGVSQSPSNKVTEKGKDVELRCDPISGHTALYWYRQSLGQGLEFLIYFQGNSAPDKSGLPSDRFSAERTGGSVSTLTIQRTQQEDSAVYLCASSRRANEQFFGPGTRLTVL.

The V and J genes are TRBV4-3 and TRBJ1-1, with 9 positions matching TRBD1. After removal of 8 bases from V and 5 bases from J, the junction contained 15 bases not matched to a gene. From germline, CDR1 is LGHNA and CDR2 YSLEER. The CDR3 sequence is 16 residues long. CDR3: CASLDRGYFLGTEAFF. The CDR3 bases are TGCGCCAGCTTAGACAGGGGGTATTTTCTGGGGACTGAAGCTTTCTTT.

In this sample, this clone turned up a few times. The chain couples TRBV2 to TRBJ1-3; D might be TRBD1 (6 bases). The CDR3 consists of 15 residues. Germline V gene data show CDR1 as SNHLY and CDR2 as FYNNEI. V lost 8 bases, J lost 0 bases, and 14 bases lay in between. CDR3 coding DNA: TGTGCCAGCTCGGCCGACAGGCACTCTGGAAACACCATATATTTT. It is translated as CASSADRHSGNTIYF.

The gene calls are TRBV11-2 and TRBJ2-1, with TRBD2 matching over 12 bases. The CDR3 totals 17 residues. Germline V CDR1 and CDR2: SGHAT, FQNNGV. J gave up 4 bases and V 4 bases, and 8 bases lay outside the gene matches. The CDR3 DNA sequence: TGTGCCAGCAGCTGGGGCAGGACTAGCGGGAATTACAATGAGCAGTTCTTC. Translated, it gives CASSWGRTSGNYNEQFF.

The CDR3 here is CSVKDFYEQYF. The CDR3 coding sequence is TGCAGCGTCAAGGACTTCTACGAGCAGTACTTC. This chain uses TRBV29-1 with TRBJ2-7; perhaps TRBD2 as D (5 bases). CDR1 and CDR2 (germline): SQVTM, ANQGSEA. V shed 6 bases and J shed 3 bases, with 9 bases lying between them. This CDR3 region has 11 residues.

This clone was seen a handful of times. The gene calls are TRBV27 and TRBJ2-1; D is unclear. Germline loops: CDR1 MNHEY, CDR2 SMNVEV (reference sequence). V was shortened by 8 bases and J by 4 bases, with 6 bases between the two germline ends. The length of the CDR3 is 11 residues. CDR3 amino acids: CASRRYNEQFF. In DNA, the CDR3 is TGTGCCAGCCGTCGGTACAATGAGCAGTTCTTC.

The CDR3 reads CASSLRSGGGQETQYF. CDR3 in DNA: TGTGCCAGCAGCCTTCGTTCGGGAGGAGGCCAAGAGACCCAGTACTTC. The rearrangement joins TRBV7-2 to TRBJ2-5; 7 bases match TRBD2. Trimming removed 5 bases from V and 1 base from J; junction bases left unmatched: 10. The CDR3 sequence is 16 residues long. Germline loops: CDR1 SGHTA, CDR2 FQGNSA.

The chain employs TRBV9 and TRBJ1-3, with D tentatively TRBD1 (6 bases). Trimming took off 3 bases at V and 0 bases at J, with 13 bases between the two ends. The CDR3 spans 16 residues. Per the germline V gene, CDR1 is SGDLS and CDR2 is YYNGEE. The CDR3 DNA sequence: TGTGCCAGCAGCGCTGAGACAGGCCCCTCTGGAAACACCATATATTTT. This encodes CASSAETGPSGNTIYF.

This sequence joins TRBV9 and TRBJ2-1; 8 bases map to TRBD2. Trimming removed 2 bases from V and 7 bases from J; junction bases left unmatched: 11. This CDR3 region has 16 residues. Germline V gene sequence: CDR1 SGDLS, CDR2 YYNGEE. CDR3 region: CASSVYGRANLNEQFF. DNA for the CDR3: TGTGCCAGCAGCGTGTACGGGAGGGCCAATTTAAATGAGCAGTTCTTC.

V gene TRBV10-3 combines with J gene TRBJ1-1, with D possibly being TRBD1 (6 bases). The length of the CDR3 is 16 residues. Germline CDR1 ENHRY, CDR2 SYGVKD. V was shortened by 0 bases and J by 0 bases, with 11 bases between the two germline ends. Here the CDR3 DNA reads TGTGCCATCAGTGAGTCGTTAGGACAGCTGAACACTGAAGCTTTCTTT. Encoded protein: CAISESLGQLNTEAFF.

The genes are TRBV29-1 and TRBJ2-7; no reliable D call. V was trimmed by 5 bases and J by 0 bases, leaving 8 bases between them. The CDR3 is made up of 12 amino acids. Germline V CDR1 and CDR2: SQVTM, ANQGSEA. The chain's CDR3 is CSVRFSSYEQYF. As DNA, the CDR3 is TGCAGCGTTCGTTTTTCCTCCTACGAGCAGTACTTC.

In its sample, this clone was seen once. The gene calls are TRBV18 and TRBJ2-1, with unresolved D. The CDR3 runs to 16 residues. Germline CDR1 is KGHSH and CDR2 is LQKENI. Between the trimmed V and J ends, which lost 1 base and 0 bases, there was a span of 10 bases. Here the CDR3 reads CASSPQVPSSYNEQFF. CDR3 nucleotides: TGTGCCAGCTCACCACAGGTCCCGAGCTCCTACAATGAGCAGTTCTTC.

CDR3 amino acids: CASSPSSAPYEQYF. CDR3 DNA: TGTGCCAGCTCACCATCTAGCGCACCCTACGAGCAGTACTTC. The chain uses TRBV18 and TRBJ2-7, with D possibly TRBD2 on 6 matching bases. Germline CDR1 and CDR2: KGHSH and LQKENI. This CDR3 comprises 14 residues. The germline V and J ends were trimmed by 2 bases and 2 bases, with 10 bases remaining between them.